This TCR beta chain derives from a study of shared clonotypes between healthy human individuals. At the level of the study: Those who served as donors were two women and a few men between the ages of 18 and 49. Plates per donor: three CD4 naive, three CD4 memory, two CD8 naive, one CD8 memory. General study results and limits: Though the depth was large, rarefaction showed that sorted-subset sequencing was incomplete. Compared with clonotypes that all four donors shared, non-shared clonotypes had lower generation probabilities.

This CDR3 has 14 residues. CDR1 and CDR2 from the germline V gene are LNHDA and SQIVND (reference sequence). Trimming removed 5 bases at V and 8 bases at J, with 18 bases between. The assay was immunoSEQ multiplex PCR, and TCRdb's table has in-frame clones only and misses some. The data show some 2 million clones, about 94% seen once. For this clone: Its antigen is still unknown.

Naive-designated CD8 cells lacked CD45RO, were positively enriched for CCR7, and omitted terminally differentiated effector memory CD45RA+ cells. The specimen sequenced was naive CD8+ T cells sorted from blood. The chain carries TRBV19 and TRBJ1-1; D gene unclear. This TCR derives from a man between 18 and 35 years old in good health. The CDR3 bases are TGTGCCAGTAGTCTTCGGCTAGAGGGTAAGGAAGCTTTCTTT. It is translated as CASSLRLEGKEAFF. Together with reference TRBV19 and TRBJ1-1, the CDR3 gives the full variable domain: DGGITQSPKYLFRKEGQNVTLSCEQNLNHDAMYWYRQDPGQGLRLIYYSQIVNDFQKGDIAEGYSVSREKKESFPLTVTSAQKNPTAFYLCASSLRLEGKEAFFGQGTRLTVV.